This T cell receptor beta chain was captured in a study of STAT5B mutations in CD4+ large granular lymphocyte leukemia. Points on this clone: What it binds is not known.

The V gene's germline CDR1 is SGHTS and CDR2 YDEGEE. The CDR3 is 16 residues long. J was trimmed by 4 bases and V by 6 bases; bases with no gene match: 12. General observations from the study: Higher CD4+ than CD8+ T-LGLL clonality might reflect small sample size. Without putative leukemic clones, patient CD4-sorted repertoires remained more clonal than healthy CD4+ repertoires.

Authors' data handling: A productive frequency of 2.59 x 10-5 was the lowest detectable. TCRdb's table, derived via immunoSEQ multiplex PCR, lists solely in-frame clones and lacks some. For V, J and clone size, that table is used; D and trimming come from the DNA. The data contain about 34,000 clones, under 80% of them singletons. The sequence derives from a human donor in good health. Sequenced material: CD4+ T cells from blood buffy coats. This chain joins TRBV5-8 and TRBJ2-2; 7 bases line up with TRBD2. CDR3 amino acids: CASTSTGGMSTGELFF. CDR3 in DNA: TGTGCCAGCACCTCGACGGGGGGTATGAGCACCGGGGAGCTGTTTTTT.